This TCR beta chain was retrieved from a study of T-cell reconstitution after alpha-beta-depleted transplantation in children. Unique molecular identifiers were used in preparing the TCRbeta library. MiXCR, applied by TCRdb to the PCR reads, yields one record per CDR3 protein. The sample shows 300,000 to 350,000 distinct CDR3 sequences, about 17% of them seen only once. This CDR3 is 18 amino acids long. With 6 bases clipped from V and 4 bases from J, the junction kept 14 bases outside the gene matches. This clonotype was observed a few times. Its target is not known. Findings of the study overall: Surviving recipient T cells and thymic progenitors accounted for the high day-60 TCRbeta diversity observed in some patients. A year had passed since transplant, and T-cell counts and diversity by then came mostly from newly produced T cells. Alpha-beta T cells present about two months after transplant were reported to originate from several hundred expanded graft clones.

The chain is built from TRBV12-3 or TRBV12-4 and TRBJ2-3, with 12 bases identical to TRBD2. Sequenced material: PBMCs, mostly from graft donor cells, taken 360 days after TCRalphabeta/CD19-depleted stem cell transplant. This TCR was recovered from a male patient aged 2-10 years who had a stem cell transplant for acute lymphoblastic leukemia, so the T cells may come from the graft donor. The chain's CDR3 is CASSTFWTSGILSDTQYF. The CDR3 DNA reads TGTGCCAGCAGCACGTTCTGGACTAGCGGGATCCTTTCAGATACGCAGTATTTT.